This T cell receptor beta chain came from a study of blood T cells in healthy people across ages (dated by TCRdb to the mid-2010s). With respect to the entire study: Template switching captured roughly one uniquely barcoded TCR beta cDNA molecule per two T cells in model experiments. The study measured age-related changes in TCR beta repertoire diversity using deep sequencing normalized with unique cDNA molecular identifiers. Donors were grouped into four age groups: young (average 16 years), middle-aged (39), aged (approximately 58) and long-lived (around 80). To avoid experimental bias, donors of different ages were randomly spread across the sequencing lanes. Two additional independent replicas of 1 million unique cDNA reads from the same blood draw were analyzed for two donors (one aged 18 to 29 and one aged 80 or older). Study-level results and caveats: Estimates of total diversity from one million sequenced T cells were regarded as lower bounds and underestimates. Conclusive comparison of naive and antigen-experienced compartments was prevented by the profiling of bulk unsorted PBMCs. As age increased, observed TCR beta diversity per million T cells dropped in a roughly linear way, and a significant reduction was already evident by age 40. There was a strong correlation between observed TCR beta diversity and the percentage of naive T cells measured by flow cytometry. Donor CMV infection status was unknown, potentially confounding age-related changes in expanded clonotypes. Compared with the aged group, the long-lived group had more naive CD4+ T cells, fewer expanded clones and increased TCR diversity, a pattern suggesting age selection.

Donors were about 36 systemically healthy Caucasian individuals from Russia aged roughly 6 to 90 years. Approximately 11 milliliters of peripheral blood were drawn from each donor into EDTA-treated Vacutainer tubes. Ficoll-Paque density-gradient centrifugation was used to isolate PBMCs, with at least 7 million per sample. Trizol reagent was used to extract total RNA from the PBMCs, yielding at least 5.5 micrograms per sample. For every donor, an aliquot of PBMCs went through flow cytometry to measure the percentages of naive CD45RAhigh/CD27high T cells. The CDR3, from cysteine to phenylalanine, totals 14 residues. CDR3 DNA only is kept here, 42 bases in frame from base 1. V is clipped by 3 bases and J by 4 bases, and the sequence between their germline boundaries is 13 bases long. In the germline V gene (reference sequence), CDR1 corresponds to GTSNPN and CDR2 to SVGIG. Concerning this clonotype itself: Its antigen target is currently unknown. Base-call qualities are not available, and no considerably larger clone is one nucleotide away.

Library prep was done by 5' RACE. Reads for this sample came from an Illumina HiSeq 2500. The second PCR ran for roughly 7 to 12 cycles and used a J-beta primer mix along with a sample-barcoded 5' primer. Each TCR beta cDNA molecule received a unique molecular identifier from a template-switch 5' adaptor carrying 12 random nucleotides. At least 3 million CDR3-containing paired-end reads were obtained from each sample. All of the RNA was converted into first-strand cDNA using the Mint cDNA synthesis kit, with a TRBC-specific oligonucleotide serving as the primer. Following uracil-DNA glycosylase treatment, a first 18-cycle PCR with universal primers M1SS and BC2_uni_R was performed on all cDNA. The authors processed their data as follows. Normalization of each sample was performed by random selection of 1 million high-quality reads, each carrying a distinct molecular identifier. Instead of being binned into consensus sequences, reads that shared molecular identifiers were thrown out. MiTCR, run with a Q25 quality threshold and the strictest error-elimination algorithm, handled CDR3 identification, clonotype clustering and error correction. Lower-bound total TCR beta diversity was estimated with a nonparametric unseen species model using Euler transformation. TCRdb reran the public reads through fastp at Q25 and MiXCR, keeping productive beta chains. One record per CDR3 amino acid sequence lists the most common genes and DNA. These V and J calls are TCRdb output, not the study's own analysis. The sample records about 1.7 million distinct CDR3 sequences, 25% to 30% of which are singletons. Clones ranked in the top ten supply 7.7% of the sample.

The receptor's source is a woman aged 25 to 39 in good health. The sample comprised blood. The sequence is built from TRBV30 and TRBJ1-5; a tentative D match to TRBD1 spans 5 bases. The CDR3 reads CAWRGTAGNQPQHF. The nucleotide sequence is given as TGTGCCTGGAGGGGGACCGCCGGAAATCAGCCCCAGCATTTT. Joined to the reference TRBV30 and TRBJ1-5 proteins, this CDR3 gives the full variable domain: SQTIHQWPATLVQPVGSPLSLECTVEGTSNPNLYWYRQAAGRGLQLLFYSVGIGQISSEVPQNLSASRPQDRQFILSSKKLLLSDSGFYLCAWRGTAGNQPQHFGDGTRLSIL.